The 3 T cell receptor beta chains presented below share a single source sample, sequenced in a study of blood T cell repertoires in COVID-19. This table comes from immunoSEQ multiplex PCR, and its TCRdb copy is limited to in-frame clones, with some not included. Of about 160,000 clones detected, 81% appear once; the ten largest clones hold about 5%. The sample taken for sequencing was PBMCs or T cells enriched from blood (not recorded which). Receptor source: a woman aged 40 to 50 with acute COVID-19.

The CDR3 region is CASSLAGGWDGYTF. The CDR3 bases are TGTGCCAGCAGCTTGGCGGGGGGCTGGGATGGCTACACCTTC. J is TRBJ1-2 and V is TRBV5-4, with D possibly TRBD1 on 6 matching bases. V lost 0 bases and J 6 bases, leaving 12 bases between the germline ends. CDR3 length equals 14 residues. Germline CDR1 and CDR2: SGHNT and YYREEE (reference sequence).

The rearrangement uses TRBV5-6 and TRBJ1-4, with no clear D. CDR1 is SGHDT, CDR2 YYEEEE, per germline. The CDR3 runs 12 residues. V lost 2 bases to trimming and J lost 6 bases, with 5 bases between them. DNA for the CDR3: TGTGCCAGCAGCTTTAGTGATGAAAAACTGTTTTTT. Translation: CASSFSDEKLFF.

V usage is TRBV7-9 and J usage is TRBJ2-1; 7 bases match TRBD2. The ends lost 0 bases at V and 1 base at J; junction bases unmatched: 6. Germline-derived CDR1 and CDR2 are SEHNR and FQNEAQ (reference sequence). CDR3 length: 17 residues. The CDR3 region is CASSLAGREKSYNEQFF. The CDR3 DNA follows: TGTGCCAGCAGCTTAGCGGGGCGGGAGAAGTCCTACAATGAGCAGTTCTTC.